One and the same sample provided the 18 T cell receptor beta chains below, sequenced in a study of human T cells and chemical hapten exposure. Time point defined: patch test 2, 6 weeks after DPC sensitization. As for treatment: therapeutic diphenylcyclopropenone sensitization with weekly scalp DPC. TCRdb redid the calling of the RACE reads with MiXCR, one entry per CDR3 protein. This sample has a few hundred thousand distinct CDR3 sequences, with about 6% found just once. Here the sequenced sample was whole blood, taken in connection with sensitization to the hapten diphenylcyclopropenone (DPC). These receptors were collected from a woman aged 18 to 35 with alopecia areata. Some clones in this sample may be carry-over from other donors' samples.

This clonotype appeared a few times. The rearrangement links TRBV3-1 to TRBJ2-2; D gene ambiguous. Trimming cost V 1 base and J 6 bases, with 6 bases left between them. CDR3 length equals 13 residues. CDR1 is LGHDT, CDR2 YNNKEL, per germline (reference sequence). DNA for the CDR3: TGTGCCAGCAGCCAAGTTGTTCCCGGGGAGCTGTTTTTT. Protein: CASSQVVPGELFF.

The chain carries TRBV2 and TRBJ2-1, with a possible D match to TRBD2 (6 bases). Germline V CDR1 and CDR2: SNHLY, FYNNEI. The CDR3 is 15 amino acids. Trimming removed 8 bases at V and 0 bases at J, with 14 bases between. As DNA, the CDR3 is TGTGCCAGCGAAGCGGGTCCCAGCTCCTACAATGAGCAGTTCTTC. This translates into CASEAGPSSYNEQFF.

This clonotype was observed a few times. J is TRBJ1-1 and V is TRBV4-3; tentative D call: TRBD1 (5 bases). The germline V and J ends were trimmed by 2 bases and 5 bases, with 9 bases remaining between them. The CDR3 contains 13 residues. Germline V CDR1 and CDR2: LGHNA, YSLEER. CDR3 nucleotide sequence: TGCGCCAGCAGCCAAACGGGGGATACTGAAGCTTTCTTT. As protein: CASSQTGDTEAFF.

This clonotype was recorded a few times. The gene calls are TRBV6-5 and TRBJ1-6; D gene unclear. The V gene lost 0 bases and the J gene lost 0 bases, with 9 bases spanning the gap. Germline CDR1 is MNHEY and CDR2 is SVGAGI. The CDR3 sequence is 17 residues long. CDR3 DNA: TGTGCCAGCAGTTACTCTCGCCAAAGCTCCTATAATTCACCCCTCCACTTT. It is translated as CASSYSRQSSYNSPLHF.

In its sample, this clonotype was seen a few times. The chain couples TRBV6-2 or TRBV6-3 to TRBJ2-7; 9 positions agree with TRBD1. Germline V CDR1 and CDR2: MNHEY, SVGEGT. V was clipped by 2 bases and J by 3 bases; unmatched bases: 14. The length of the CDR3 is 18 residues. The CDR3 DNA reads TGTGCCAGCAGTTACCCACAGGGCGGACAGGGGAAGAGCTACGAGCAGTACTTC. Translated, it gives CASSYPQGGQGKSYEQYF.

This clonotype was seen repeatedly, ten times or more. CDR3 region: CSVVDRENTGELFF. CDR3 DNA sequence: TGCAGCGTTGTCGACAGGGAGAACACCGGGGAGCTGTTTTTT. The V gene is TRBV29-1, the J gene TRBJ2-2, with 7 nucleotides matching TRBD1. The V gene end was trimmed by 4 bases and the J gene end by 1 base; junction bases not matched to a gene: 3. This CDR3 has 14 amino acids. The germline V gene has CDR1 SQVTM and CDR2 ANQGSEA.

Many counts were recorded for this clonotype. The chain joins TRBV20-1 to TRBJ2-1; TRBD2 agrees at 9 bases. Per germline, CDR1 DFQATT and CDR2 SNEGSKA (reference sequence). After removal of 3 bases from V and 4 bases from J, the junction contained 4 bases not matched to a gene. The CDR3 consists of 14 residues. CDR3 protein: CSASFSGGYNEQFF. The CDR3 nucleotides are TGCAGTGCTAGTTTTAGCGGGGGTTACAATGAGCAGTTCTTC.

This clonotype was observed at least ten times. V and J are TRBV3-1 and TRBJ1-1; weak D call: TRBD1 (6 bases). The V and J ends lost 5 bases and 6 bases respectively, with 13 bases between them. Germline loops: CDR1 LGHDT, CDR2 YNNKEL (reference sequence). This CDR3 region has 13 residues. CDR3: CASSLQGEPEAFF. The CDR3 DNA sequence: TGTGCCAGCAGCTTACAGGGTGAGCCTGAAGCTTTCTTT.

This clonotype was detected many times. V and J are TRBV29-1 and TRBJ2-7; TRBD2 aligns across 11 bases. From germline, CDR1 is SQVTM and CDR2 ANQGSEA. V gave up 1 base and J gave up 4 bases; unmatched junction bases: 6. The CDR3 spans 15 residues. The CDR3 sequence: CSVEADSGGAYEQYF. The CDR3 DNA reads TGCAGCGTTGAAGCGGATAGCGGGGGGGCTTACGAGCAGTACTTC.

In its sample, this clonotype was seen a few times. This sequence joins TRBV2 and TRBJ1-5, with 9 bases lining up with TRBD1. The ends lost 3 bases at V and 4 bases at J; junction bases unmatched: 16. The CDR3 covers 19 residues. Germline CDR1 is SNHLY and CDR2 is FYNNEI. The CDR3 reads CASSEAGQGTGIQNQPQHF. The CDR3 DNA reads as TGTGCCAGCAGTGAGGCGGGACAGGGCACGGGGATACAGAATCAGCCCCAGCATTTT.

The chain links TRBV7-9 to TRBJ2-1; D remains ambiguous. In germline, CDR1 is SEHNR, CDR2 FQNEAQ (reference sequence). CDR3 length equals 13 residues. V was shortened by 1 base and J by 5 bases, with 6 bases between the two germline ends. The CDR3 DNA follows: TGTGCCAGCAGCTTAGAACAGAACAATGAGCAGTTCTTC. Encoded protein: CASSLEQNNEQFF.

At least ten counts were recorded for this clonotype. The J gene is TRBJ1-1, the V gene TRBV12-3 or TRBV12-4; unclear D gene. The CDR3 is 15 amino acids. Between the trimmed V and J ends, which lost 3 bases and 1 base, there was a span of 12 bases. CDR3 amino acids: CASSLRKGGNTEAFF. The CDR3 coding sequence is TGTGCCAGCAGTTTGAGGAAGGGCGGGAACACTGAAGCTTTCTTT.

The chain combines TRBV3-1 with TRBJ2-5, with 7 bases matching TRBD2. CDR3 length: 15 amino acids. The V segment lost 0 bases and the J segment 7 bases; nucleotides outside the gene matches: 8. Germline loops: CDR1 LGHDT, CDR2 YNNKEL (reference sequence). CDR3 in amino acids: CASSQELGLAVTQYF. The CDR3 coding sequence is TGTGCCAGCAGCCAAGAATTGGGGCTAGCGGTGACCCAGTACTTC.

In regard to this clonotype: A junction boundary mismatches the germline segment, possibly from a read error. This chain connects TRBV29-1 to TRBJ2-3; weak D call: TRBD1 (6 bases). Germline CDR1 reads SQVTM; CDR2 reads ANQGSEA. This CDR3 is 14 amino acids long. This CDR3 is CSVLSGDGTNTQYF. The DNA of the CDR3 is TGCAGCGTTCTGTCAGGGGACGGCACAAATACGCAGTATTTT.

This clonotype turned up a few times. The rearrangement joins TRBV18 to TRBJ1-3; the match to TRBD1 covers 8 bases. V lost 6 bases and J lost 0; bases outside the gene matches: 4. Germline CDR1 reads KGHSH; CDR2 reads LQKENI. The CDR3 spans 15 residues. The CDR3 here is CASSGQESSGNTIYF. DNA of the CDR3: TGTGCCAGCTCGGGACAGGAGAGCTCTGGAAACACCATATATTTT.

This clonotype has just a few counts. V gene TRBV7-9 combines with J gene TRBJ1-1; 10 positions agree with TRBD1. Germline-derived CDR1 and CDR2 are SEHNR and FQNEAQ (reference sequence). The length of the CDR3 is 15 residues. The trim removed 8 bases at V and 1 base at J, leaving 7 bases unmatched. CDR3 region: CASHDRGQENTEAFF. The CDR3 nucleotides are TGTGCCAGCCACGACAGGGGGCAAGAGAACACTGAAGCTTTCTTT.

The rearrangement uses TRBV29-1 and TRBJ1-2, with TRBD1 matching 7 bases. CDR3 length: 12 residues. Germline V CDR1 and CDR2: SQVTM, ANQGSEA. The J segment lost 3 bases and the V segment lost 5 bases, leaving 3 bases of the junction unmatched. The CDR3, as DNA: TGCAGCGTTTTAACAGGGGACTATGGCTACACCTTC. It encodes CSVLTGDYGYTF.

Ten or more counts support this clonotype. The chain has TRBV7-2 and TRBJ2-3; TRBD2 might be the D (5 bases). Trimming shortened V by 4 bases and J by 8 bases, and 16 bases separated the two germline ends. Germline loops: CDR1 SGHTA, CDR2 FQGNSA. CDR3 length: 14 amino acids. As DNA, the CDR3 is TGTGCCAGCAGCTCCGGGATTTCGCGGGCTACGCAGTATTTT. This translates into CASSSGISRATQYF. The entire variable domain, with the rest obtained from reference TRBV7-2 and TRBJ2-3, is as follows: GAGVSQSPSNKVTEKGKDVELRCDPISGHTALYWYRQSLGQGLEFLIYFQGNSAPDKSGLPSDRFSAERTGGSVSTLTIQRTQQEDSAVYLCASSSGISRATQYFGPGTRLTVL.